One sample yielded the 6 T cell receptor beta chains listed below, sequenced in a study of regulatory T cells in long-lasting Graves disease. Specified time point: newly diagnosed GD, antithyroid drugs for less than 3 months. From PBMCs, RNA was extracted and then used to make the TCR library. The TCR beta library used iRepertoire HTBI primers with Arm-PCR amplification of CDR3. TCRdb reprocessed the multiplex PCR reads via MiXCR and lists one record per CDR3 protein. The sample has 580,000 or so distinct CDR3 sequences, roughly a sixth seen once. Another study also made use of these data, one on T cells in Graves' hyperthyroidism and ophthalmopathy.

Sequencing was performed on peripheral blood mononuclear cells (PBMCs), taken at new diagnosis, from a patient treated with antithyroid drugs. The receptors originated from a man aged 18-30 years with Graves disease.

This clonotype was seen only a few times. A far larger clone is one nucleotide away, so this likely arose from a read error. CDR3: CASSNSGSSYEQFF. DNA of the CDR3: TGTGCCAGCAGTAACTCAGGGAGCTCCTACGAGCAGTTCTTC. V usage is TRBV12-3 or TRBV12-4 and J usage is TRBJ2-1; TRBD1 or TRBD2 may be the D gene (5 bases each). The germline V and J ends were trimmed by 5 bases and 10 bases, with 18 bases remaining between them. The CDR3 contains 14 residues.

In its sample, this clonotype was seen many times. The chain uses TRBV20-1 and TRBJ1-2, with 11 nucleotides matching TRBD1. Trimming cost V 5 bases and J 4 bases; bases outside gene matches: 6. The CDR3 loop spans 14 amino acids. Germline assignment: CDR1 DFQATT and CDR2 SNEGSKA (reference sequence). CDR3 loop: CSASRTGGLYGYTF. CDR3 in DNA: TGCAGTGCTTCCCGGACAGGGGGCCTCTATGGCTACACCTTC.

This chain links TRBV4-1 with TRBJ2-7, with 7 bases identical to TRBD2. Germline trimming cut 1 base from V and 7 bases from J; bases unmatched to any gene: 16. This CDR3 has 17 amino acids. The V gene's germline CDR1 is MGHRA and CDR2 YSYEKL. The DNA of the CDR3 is TGCGCCAGCAGCCAAGTCCTAGCGGCAAACGCGGACTGGGAGCAGTACTTC. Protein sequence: CASSQVLAANADWEQYF.

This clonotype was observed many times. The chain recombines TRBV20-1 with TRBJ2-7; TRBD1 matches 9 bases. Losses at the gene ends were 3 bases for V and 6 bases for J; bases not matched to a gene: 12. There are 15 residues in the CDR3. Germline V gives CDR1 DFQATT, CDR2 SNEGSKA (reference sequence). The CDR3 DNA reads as TGCAGTGCTAGCGGGGGACAGGGAAGGAAAGGCGAGCAGTACTTC. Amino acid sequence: CSASGGQGRKGEQYF.

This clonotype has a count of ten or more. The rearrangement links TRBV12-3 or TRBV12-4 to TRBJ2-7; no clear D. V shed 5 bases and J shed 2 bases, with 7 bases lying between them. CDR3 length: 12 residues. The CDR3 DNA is TGTGCCAGCAGTCCGACCCCCTACGAGCAGTACTTC. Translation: CASSPTPYEQYF.

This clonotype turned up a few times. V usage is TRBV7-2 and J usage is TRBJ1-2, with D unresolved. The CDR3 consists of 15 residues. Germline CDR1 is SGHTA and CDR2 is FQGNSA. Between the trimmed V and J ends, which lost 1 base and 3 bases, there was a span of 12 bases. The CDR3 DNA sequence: TGTGCCAGCAGCTTAGTTGAGGGAAATTACTATGGCTACACCTTC. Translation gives CASSLVEGNYYGYTF.